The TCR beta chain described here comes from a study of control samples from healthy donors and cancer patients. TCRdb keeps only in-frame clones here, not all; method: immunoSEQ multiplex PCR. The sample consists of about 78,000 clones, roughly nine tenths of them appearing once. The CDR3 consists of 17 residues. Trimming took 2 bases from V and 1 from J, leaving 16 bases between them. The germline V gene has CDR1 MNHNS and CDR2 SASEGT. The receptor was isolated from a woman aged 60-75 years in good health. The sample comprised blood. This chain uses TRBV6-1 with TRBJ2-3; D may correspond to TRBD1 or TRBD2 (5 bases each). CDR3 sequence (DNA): TGTGCCAGCAGTGAAATGGGCACCCGGGGCCGCACAGATACGCAGTATTTT. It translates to CASSEMGTRGRTDTQYF.